This entry concerns a single TCR beta chain. The antigen is undetermined. The record originates from a study of cytomegalovirus exposure and HLA in healthy donors. Study-wide results and caveats: It was shown in a later analysis that HLA-associated TCR beta chains were more clonally expanded than other, equally common chains. Owing to their indistinguishability, certain V segments, notably TRBV6-2 and TRBV6-3, were excluded. It was reportedly the case that the classifier diagnosed cytomegalovirus status with high specificity and sensitivity. Later genetic work tied a missense DCLRE1C variant to beta-chain V and J trimming.

The PCR contained 60 Vbeta and 13 Jbeta primers. The method was immunoSEQ multiplex PCR; TCRdb's version includes in-frame clones alone and lacks a portion of them. Of around 100,000 clones listed, roughly 70% are singletons. The CDR3 spans 15 residues. The sequence was obtained from a woman aged 18-35 years in good health and CMV-seropositive. The chain couples TRBV7-5 to TRBJ1-5; the DNA was not compared with TRBD1, the D call given in the table. TRBV7-5 is marked as a pseudogene. The material sequenced was PBMCs. Written as DNA, the CDR3 is TGTGCCAGAAGCTGGGGACAGGGTTTCAATCAGCCCCAGCATTTT. Its protein is CARSWGQGFNQPQHF.